The next 28 T cell receptor beta chains were all read from a single sample in a study of early T cells in non-severe SARS-CoV-2 infection. TCRdb reprocessed the 5' RACE reads via MiXCR and lists one record per CDR3 protein. The sample carries under 25,000 distinct CDR3 sequences, roughly 4.5% recorded once. The sequencing sample was made of whole blood. The receptor set was obtained from an adult who was a healthcare worker with PCR-confirmed SARS-CoV-2 infection or an uninfected control (not recorded which).

This clonotype was seen at least ten times. The gene calls are TRBV12-5 and TRBJ2-6; no firm D call. CDR3 size: 14 residues. CDR1 is LGHNT, CDR2 FRNRAP, per germline. The ends were cut back, 7 bases at V and 1 base at J, with 8 bases in the middle. This CDR3 is CASAYGSGANVLTF. The CDR3 DNA sequence: TGTGCTAGTGCCTACGGGTCTGGGGCCAACGTCCTGACTTTC. Together with reference TRBV12-5 and TRBJ2-6, the CDR3 gives the full variable domain: DARVTQTPRHKVTEMGQEVTMRCQPILGHNTVFWYRQTMMQGLELLAYFRNRAPLDDSGMPKDRFSAEMPDATLATLKIQPSEPRDSAVYFCASAYGSGANVLTFGAGSRLTVL.

This clonotype was seen a few times. A much larger clonotype is one base distant, so this may be a read error. The rearrangement uses TRBV5-4 and TRBJ2-1; no clear D gene. The CDR3 runs to 14 residues. V lost 3 bases, J lost 4 bases, and 11 bases lay in between. Germline V lookup: CDR1 SGHNT, CDR2 YYREEE (reference sequence). The CDR3 sequence: CASSSQRAYNEQFF. In nucleotides, the CDR3 is TGTGCCAGCAGCTCCCAACGGGCTTACAATGAGCAGTTCTTC. Based on the CDR3 plus reference TRBV5-4 and TRBJ2-1, the full variable domain is ETGVTQSPTHLIKTRGQQVTLRCSSQSGHNTVSWYQQALGQGPQFIFQYYREEENGRGNFPPRFSGLQFPNYSSELNVNALELDDSALYLCASSSQRAYNEQFFGPGTRLTVL.

The chain links TRBV7-9 to TRBJ2-7; tentatively, D is TRBD1 (6 bases). CDR3 length: 15 residues. Trimming left V 5 bases short and J 0 bases short, with 14 bases between. Germline V gene sequence: CDR1 SEHNR, CDR2 FQNEAQ (reference sequence). The CDR3 protein is CASSDGQRSSYEQYF. The CDR3 DNA reads TGTGCCAGCAGCGACGGACAGAGAAGCTCCTACGAGCAGTACTTC.

This clonotype has more than one count but fewer than ten. The rearrangement links TRBV7-9 to TRBJ1-2; unclear D gene. Between the trimmed V and J ends, which lost 5 bases and 4 bases, there was a span of 14 bases. There are 14 residues in the CDR3. CDR1 is SEHNR and CDR2 is FQNEAQ in the germline V gene (reference sequence). The DNA for the CDR3 is TGTGCCAGCAGCCCCCAAGGATATTCCTATGGCTACACCTTC. Protein product: CASSPQGYSYGYTF.

This clonotype was observed a few times. The chain has TRBV7-3 and TRBJ2-2; the match to TRBD1 covers 11 bases. V gave up 5 bases and J gave up 4 bases; unmatched junction bases: 3. Germline CDR1 is SGHTA and CDR2 is FQGTGA. This CDR3 has 15 amino acids. CDR3 region: CASSMDRGLTGELFF. CDR3 DNA sequence: TGTGCCAGCAGCATGGACAGGGGGCTCACCGGGGAGCTGTTTTTT.

This clonotype was recorded at least ten times. The gene calls are TRBV3-1 and TRBJ1-6, with a possible D match to TRBD1 (5 bases). Trimming took 4 bases from V and 7 from J, leaving 11 bases between them. Per germline, CDR1 LGHDT and CDR2 YNNKEL (reference sequence). The CDR3 contains 14 residues. In DNA, the CDR3 is TGTGCCAGCAGCCTGGGGGGGATAAATTCACCCCTCCACTTT. This gives the protein CASSLGGINSPLHF.

This clonotype has only a few counts. The genes are TRBV11-2 and TRBJ2-4; D perhaps matches TRBD2 (6 bases). Germline CDR1 and CDR2: SGHAT and FQNNGV. The ends were cut back, 4 bases at V and 5 bases at J, with 9 bases in the middle. CDR3 length: 13 residues. CDR3 sequence reads: CASSSPGENIQYF. The CDR3 DNA follows: TGTGCCAGCAGCTCCCCGGGAGAAAACATTCAGTACTTC. Full variable domain (outside the CDR3, taken from reference TRBV11-2 and TRBJ2-4): EAGVAQSPRYKIIEKRQSVAFWCNPISGHATLYWYQQILGQGPKLLIQFQNNGVVDDSQLPKDRFSAERLKGVDSTLKIQPAKLEDSAVYLCASSSPGENIQYFGAGTRLSVL.

By share, this clonotype ranks as medium-sized (0.01 to 0.1%). The genes are TRBV9 and TRBJ2-5, with no clear D. CDR3 length: 13 residues. The germline V gene encodes CDR1 SGDLS and CDR2 YYNGEE. V lost 2 bases and J lost 1, with 6 bases in between. The CDR3, as DNA: TGTGCCAGCAGCGTTGCCCGCCAAGAGACCCAGTACTTC. Protein sequence: CASSVARQETQYF.

In its sample, this clonotype ranks as medium-sized. The chain recombines TRBV7-6 with TRBJ2-7, with D tentatively TRBD1 (6 bases). The CDR3 spans 13 residues. CDR1 and CDR2 from the germline V gene are SGHVS and FNYEAQ. Trimming pared 5 bases from V and 1 base from J, leaving 9 bases between. CDR3 region: CASSPGQSYEQYF. CDR3 in DNA: TGTGCCAGCAGCCCAGGACAGTCCTACGAGCAGTACTTC. The variable domain in full, with the rest retrieved from reference TRBV7-6 and TRBJ2-7, is GAGVSQSPRYKVTKRGQDVALRCDPISGHVSLYWYRQALGQGPEFLTYFNYEAQQDKSGLPNDRFSAERPEGSISTLTIQRTEQRDSAMYRCASSPGQSYEQYFGPGTRLTVT.

The chain employs TRBV12-5 and TRBJ1-6; possible D gene TRBD1, 6 bases. This CDR3 spans 16 amino acids. The germline CDR1 and CDR2 sequences are LGHNT and FRNRAP. V was shortened by 4 bases and J by 0 bases, with 10 bases between the two germline ends. CDR3 nucleotide sequence: TGTGCTAGTGGTTCAACAGGGAGCTCCTATAATTCACCCCTCCACTTT. The encoded protein is CASGSTGSSYNSPLHF.

This clonotype is medium-sized (0.01 to 0.1%) in the sample. The chain has TRBV20-1 and TRBJ1-5; D ambiguous. V lost 6 bases to trimming and J lost 0 bases, with 9 bases between them. This CDR3 spans 13 amino acids. The germline V gene encodes CDR1 DFQATT and CDR2 SNEGSKA (reference sequence). In DNA form, the CDR3 reads TGCAGTGCCAGTTTTTTTAGCAATCAGCCCCAGCATTTT. As protein: CSASFFSNQPQHF.

This clonotype ranks as medium-sized. The chain has TRBV7-6 and TRBJ2-1, with unresolved D. CDR1 and CDR2 (germline): SGHVS, FNYEAQ. Trimming stripped 1 base from V and 6 bases from J, with 4 bases between. The CDR3 is 12 residues long. The CDR3 protein is CASSLDGNEQFF. CDR3 nucleotide sequence: TGTGCCAGCAGCTTAGACGGCAATGAGCAGTTCTTC.

There are many counts of this clonotype. The V gene is TRBV10-3, the J gene TRBJ1-2; no reliable D call. The germline V and J ends were trimmed by 3 bases and 8 bases, with 13 bases remaining between them. CDR1 is ENHRY and CDR2 is SYGVKD in the germline V gene. The CDR3 is made up of 13 amino acids. For the CDR3, the DNA is TGTGCCATCAGTGACAAGGGAATGAGCGGCTACACCTTC. It encodes CAISDKGMSGYTF.

The V gene is TRBV30, the J gene TRBJ1-5; D not resolved. The CDR3 totals 12 residues. Germline V gene lookup returns CDR1 GTSNPN and CDR2 SVGIG (reference sequence). V lost 3 bases to trimming and J lost 4 bases, with 7 bases between them. The CDR3 nucleotides read TGTGCCTGGAGGGACGGGAATCAGCCCCAGCATTTT. Translated, it gives CAWRDGNQPQHF.

At least ten counts were recorded for this clonotype. This chain joins TRBV10-3 and TRBJ2-7, with D maybe TRBD2 (5 bases). CDR3 length: 11 amino acids. Per the germline V gene, CDR1 is ENHRY and CDR2 is SYGVKD. Trimming shortened V by 8 bases and J by 4 bases, and 9 bases separated the two germline ends. CDR3 sequence reads: CAIGGNYEQYF. The CDR3 DNA reads TGTGCCATCGGAGGTAATTACGAGCAGTACTTC.

Ten or more counts support this clonotype. The V call is TRBV4-3, the J call TRBJ2-7, with 11 nucleotides matching TRBD2. Trimming took 2 bases from V and 2 from J; bases not matched to a gene: 11. The V gene's germline CDR1 is LGHNA and CDR2 YSLEER. The CDR3 extends over 18 amino acids. The CDR3 DNA follows: TGCGCCAGCAGCCAATATCCCCTAAGACTAGCGGGGACCTACGAGCAGTACTTC. Translating gives CASSQYPLRLAGTYEQYF.

About this clonotype: Possible read error: a much larger clone is one base away. This sequence joins TRBV2 and TRBJ2-2; 7 bases match TRBD1. There are 14 residues in the CDR3. CDR1 and CDR2 from the germline V gene are SNHLY and FYNNEI. The CDR3 spells CTSSRDSYTGELFF. The CDR3 DNA is TGTACCAGCAGCCGGGACAGCTACACCGGGGAGCTGTTTTTT.

This clonotype was counted ten times or more. The J gene is TRBJ2-3, the V gene TRBV4-3; 13 positions agree with TRBD2. Germline CDR1 and CDR2: LGHNA and YSLEER. This CDR3 comprises 17 residues. J lost 1 base, V lost 4 bases, and 5 bases had no gene match. CDR3 region: CASSRTSGGVRTDTQYF. The CDR3 DNA reads as TGCGCCAGCAGCCGGACTAGCGGGGGAGTACGCACAGATACGCAGTATTTT.

This clonotype was picked up a small number of times. The V call is TRBV27, the J call TRBJ2-2, with 7 bases that match TRBD1. CDR3 length: 16 amino acids. With V trimmed by 8 bases and J by 5 bases, 14 bases remained unmatched. CDR1 and CDR2 (germline): MNHEY, SMNVEV (reference sequence). In DNA form, the CDR3 reads TGTGCCAGCCCCCGCGAGGGACAGAGAATAACCGGGGAGCTGTTTTTT. Translated: CASPREGQRITGELFF.

This clonotype was recorded many times. Here the CDR3 reads CSVAQDLGYSNQPQHF. The CDR3 DNA follows: TGCAGCGTTGCCCAGGATCTGGGATATAGCAATCAGCCCCAGCATTTT. The chain links TRBV29-1 to TRBJ1-5; D is uncertain. Trimming took 4 bases from V and 0 from J, leaving 16 bases between them. Per the germline V gene, CDR1 is SQVTM and CDR2 is ANQGSEA. CDR3 length: 16 amino acids.

This clonotype was seen only a few times. The chain uses TRBV25-1 and TRBJ1-2; D might be TRBD1 (5 bases). Trimming removed 3 bases from V and 8 bases from J, with 19 bases in between. In germline, CDR1 is MGHDK, CDR2 SYGVNS. The CDR3 is 15 residues long. CDR3 sequence: CASSDPSAGSRGYTF. The DNA for the CDR3 is TGTGCCAGCAGTGATCCTTCGGCAGGGTCAAGGGGCTACACCTTC.

The chain combines TRBV18 with TRBJ2-5; D not resolved. Trimming removed 3 bases at V and 3 bases at J, with 8 bases between. CDR1 KGHSH and CDR2 LQKENI come from the germline V gene. The CDR3 runs 13 residues. CDR3 in amino acids: CASSPQRKETQYF. The DNA of the CDR3 is TGTGCCAGCTCACCTCAACGAAAAGAGACCCAGTACTTC. Using reference TRBV18 and TRBJ2-5 for the parts outside the CDR3, the full variable domain is NAGVMQNPRHLVRRRGQEARLRCSPMKGHSHVYWYRQLPEEGLKFMVYLQKENIIDESGMPKERFSAEFPKEGPSILRIQQVVRGDSAAYFCASSPQRKETQYFGPGTRLLVL.

This clonotype was seen at least ten times. The genes are TRBV28 and TRBJ1-6, with 8 positions matching TRBD1. The CDR3 runs 15 residues. Germline-derived CDR1 and CDR2 are MDHEN and SYDVKM. After removal of 10 bases from V and 6 bases from J, the junction contained 11 bases not matched to a gene. The CDR3 is CATHSGQARNSPLHF. The CDR3, as DNA: TGTGCCACCCACTCGGGACAGGCACGTAATTCACCCCTCCACTTT.

This clonotype has ten or more counts. The chain is built from TRBV6-2 or TRBV6-3 and TRBJ2-1, with TRBD1 as a possible D gene (5 bases). Trimming took 7 bases from V and 2 from J, leaving 9 bases between them. Germline CDR1 and CDR2: MNHEY and SVGEGT. CDR3 length: 13 residues. The CDR3 coding sequence is TGTGCCAGCACAACAGGACCCTACAATGAGCAGTTCTTC. Its translation is CASTTGPYNEQFF.

Sample share makes this clonotype medium-sized. The genes are TRBV9 and TRBJ2-1; D may be TRBD1 or TRBD2 (6 bases each). CDR1 SGDLS and CDR2 YYNGEE come from the germline V gene. Trimming pared 0 bases from V and 3 bases from J, leaving 10 bases between. The CDR3 length is 15 residues. The CDR3 is CASSVEGGIYNEQFF. The CDR3 region has the DNA TGTGCCAGCAGCGTAGAGGGGGGCATCTACAATGAGCAGTTCTTC.

In its sample, this clonotype was seen many times. This chain links TRBV12-3 or TRBV12-4 with TRBJ2-1; D is unresolved. Deletions cut 3 bases from V and 0 bases from J, with 3 bases between. There are 13 residues in the CDR3. The DNA for the CDR3 is TGTGCCAGCAGTTTTAGCTCCTACAATGAGCAGTTCTTC. This codes for CASSFSSYNEQFF.

This clonotype has only a few counts. J is TRBJ2-7 and V is TRBV7-8; unclear D gene. The V end lost 1 base, the J end lost 3 bases, and 7 bases lay between the germline ends. CDR1 SGHVS and CDR2 FQNEAQ come from the germline V gene. This CDR3 spans 13 amino acids. The chain's CDR3 is CASSLGTGYEQYF. The CDR3, as DNA: TGTGCCAGCAGCTTAGGCACTGGCTACGAGCAGTACTTC.

This clonotype was observed many times. This sequence joins TRBV3-1 and TRBJ1-1; 11 nucleotides align to TRBD1. The CDR3 is 13 amino acids. Germline loops: CDR1 LGHDT, CDR2 YNNKEL (reference sequence). V was clipped by 5 bases and J by 8 bases; unmatched bases: 4. In nucleotides, the CDR3 is TGTGCCAGCAGCGAGGGACAGGGGGACGAAGCTTTCTTT. Translation gives CASSEGQGDEAFF.